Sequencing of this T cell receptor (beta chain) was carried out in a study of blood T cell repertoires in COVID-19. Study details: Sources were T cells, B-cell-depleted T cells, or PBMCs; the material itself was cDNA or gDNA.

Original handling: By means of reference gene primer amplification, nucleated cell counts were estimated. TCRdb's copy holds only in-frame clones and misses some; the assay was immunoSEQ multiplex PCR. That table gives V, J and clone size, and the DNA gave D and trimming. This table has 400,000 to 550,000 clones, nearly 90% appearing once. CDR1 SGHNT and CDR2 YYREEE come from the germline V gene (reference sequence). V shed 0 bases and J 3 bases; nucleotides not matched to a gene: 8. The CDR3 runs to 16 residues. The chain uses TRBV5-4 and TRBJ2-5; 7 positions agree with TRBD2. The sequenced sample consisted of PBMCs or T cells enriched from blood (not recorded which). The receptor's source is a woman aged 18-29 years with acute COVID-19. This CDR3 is CASSLEGLRGEETQYF. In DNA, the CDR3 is TGTGCCAGCAGCTTGGAAGGCCTTCGGGGGGAAGAGACCCAGTACTTC. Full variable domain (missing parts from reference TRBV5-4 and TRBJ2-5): ETGVTQSPTHLIKTRGQQVTLRCSSQSGHNTVSWYQQALGQGPQFIFQYYREEENGRGNFPPRFSGLQFPNYSSELNVNALELDDSALYLCASSLEGLRGEETQYFGPGTRLLVL.